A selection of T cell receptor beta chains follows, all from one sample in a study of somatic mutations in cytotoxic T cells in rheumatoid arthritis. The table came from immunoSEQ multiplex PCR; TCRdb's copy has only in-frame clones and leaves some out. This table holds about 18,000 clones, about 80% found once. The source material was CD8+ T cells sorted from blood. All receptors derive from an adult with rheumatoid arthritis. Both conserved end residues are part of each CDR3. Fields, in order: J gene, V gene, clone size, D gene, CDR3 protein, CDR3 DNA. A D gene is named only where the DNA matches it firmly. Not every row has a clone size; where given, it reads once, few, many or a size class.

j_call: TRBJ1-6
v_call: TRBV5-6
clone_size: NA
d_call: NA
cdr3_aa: CASSLGAENYNSPLHF
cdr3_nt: TGTGCCAGCAGCTTGGGGGCAGAAAACTATAATTCACCCCTCCACTTT

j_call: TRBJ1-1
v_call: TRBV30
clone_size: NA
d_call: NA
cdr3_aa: CAWSVLSGEAFF
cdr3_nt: TGTGCCTGGAGTGTACTTTCGGGTGAAGCTTTCTTT

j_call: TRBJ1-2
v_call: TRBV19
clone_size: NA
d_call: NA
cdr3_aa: CASSIIGVNYGYTF
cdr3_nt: TGTGCCAGTAGTATTATAGGGGTGAACTATGGCTACACCTTC

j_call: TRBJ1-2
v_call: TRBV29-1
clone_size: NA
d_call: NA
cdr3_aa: CSVEFMGPYGYTF
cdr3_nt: TGCAGCGTTGAATTCATGGGGCCTTATGGCTACACCTTC

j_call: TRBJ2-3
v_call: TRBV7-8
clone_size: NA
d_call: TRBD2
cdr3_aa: CASSLTGTSGAYTDTQYF
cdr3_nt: TGTGCCAGCAGCTTAACCGGGACTAGCGGGGCTTACACAGATACGCAGTATTTT

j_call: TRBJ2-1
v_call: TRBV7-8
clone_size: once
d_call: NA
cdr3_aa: CASSPPGRGYNEQFF
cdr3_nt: TGTGCCAGCAGCCCCCCGGGACGAGGATACAATGAGCAGTTCTTC

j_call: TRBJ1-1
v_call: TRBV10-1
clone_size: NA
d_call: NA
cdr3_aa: CASSETLGGTEAFF
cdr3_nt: TGCGCCAGCAGTGAGACATTAGGGGGGACTGAAGCTTTCTTT

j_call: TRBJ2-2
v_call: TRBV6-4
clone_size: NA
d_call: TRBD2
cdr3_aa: CASSEREAGELFF
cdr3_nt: TGTGCCAGCAGTGAGCGGGAGGCCGGGGAGCTGTTTTTT

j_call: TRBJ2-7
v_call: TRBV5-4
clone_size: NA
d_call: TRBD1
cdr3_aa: CASRNDRENTYEQYF
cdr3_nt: TGTGCCAGCAGAAACGACAGGGAAAACACCTACGAGCAGTACTTC

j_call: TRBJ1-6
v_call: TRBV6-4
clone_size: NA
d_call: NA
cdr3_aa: CASRGLPLLNSPLHF
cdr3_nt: TGTGCCAGCAGGGGTTTGCCCCTCTTAAATTCACCCCTCCACTTT

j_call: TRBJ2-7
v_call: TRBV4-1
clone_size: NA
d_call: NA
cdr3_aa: CASSQEGVNEQYF
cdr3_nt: TGCGCCAGCAGCCAAGAAGGAGTCAACGAGCAGTACTTC

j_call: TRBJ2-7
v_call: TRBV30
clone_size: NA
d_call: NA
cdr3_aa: CAWSGGSYEQYF
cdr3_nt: TGTGCCTGGAGTGGGGGGTCCTACGAGCAGTACTTC

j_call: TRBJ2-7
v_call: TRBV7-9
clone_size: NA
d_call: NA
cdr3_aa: CASTGQSSYEQYF
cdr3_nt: TGTGCCAGCACCGGACAGTCTTCCTACGAGCAGTACTTC

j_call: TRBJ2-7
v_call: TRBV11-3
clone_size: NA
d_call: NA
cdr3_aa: CASSLDPGYEQYF
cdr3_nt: TGTGCCAGTAGCTTAGATCCCGGCTACGAGCAGTACTTC

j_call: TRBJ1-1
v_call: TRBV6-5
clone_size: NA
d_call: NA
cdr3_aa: CASSWGEDTEAFF
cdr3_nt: TGTGCCAGCAGTTGGGGGGAGGACACTGAAGCTTTCTTT

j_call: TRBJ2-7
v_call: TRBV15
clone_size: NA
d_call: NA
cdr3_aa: CATSRDRSGFEQYF
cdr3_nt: TGTGCCACCAGCAGAGATCGTTCAGGATTCGAGCAGTACTTC

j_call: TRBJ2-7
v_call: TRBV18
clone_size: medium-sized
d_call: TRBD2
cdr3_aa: CASSLSGSMKYEQYF
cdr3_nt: TGTGCCAGCTCCCTGAGCGGGAGCATGAAGTACGAGCAGTACTTC

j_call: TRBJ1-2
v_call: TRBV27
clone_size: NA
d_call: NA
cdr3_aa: CASSSGRGYTF
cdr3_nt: TGTGCCAGCAGCTCAGGACGGGGCTACACCTTC

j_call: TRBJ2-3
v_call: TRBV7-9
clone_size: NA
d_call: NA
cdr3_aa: CASSWMTSSDTQYF
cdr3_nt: TGTGCCAGCAGCTGGATGACTAGTTCGGATACGCAGTATTTT

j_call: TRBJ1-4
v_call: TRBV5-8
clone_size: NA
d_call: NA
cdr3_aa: CASSLEFDPRANEKLFF
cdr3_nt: TGTGCCAGCAGCTTGGAGTTCGACCCCAGGGCGAATGAAAAACTGTTTTTT

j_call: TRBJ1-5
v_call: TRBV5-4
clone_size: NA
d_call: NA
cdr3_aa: CASSPGPSHNQPQHF
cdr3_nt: TGTGCCAGCAGCCCGGGCCCCAGCCACAATCAGCCCCAGCATTTT

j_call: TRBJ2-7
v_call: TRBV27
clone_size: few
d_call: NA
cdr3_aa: CASSLGTPYEQYF
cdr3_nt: TGTGCCAGCAGTTTAGGGACTCCCTACGAGCAGTACTTC

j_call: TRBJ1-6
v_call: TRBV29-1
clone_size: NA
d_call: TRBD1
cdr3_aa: CSARTGSSYNSPLHF
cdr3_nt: TGCAGCGCGCGGACAGGAAGCTCCTATAATTCACCCCTCCACTTT

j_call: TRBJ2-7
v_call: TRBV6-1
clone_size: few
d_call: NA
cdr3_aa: CARGPRDEQYF
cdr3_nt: TGTGCCAGGGGACCTAGGGACGAGCAGTACTTC

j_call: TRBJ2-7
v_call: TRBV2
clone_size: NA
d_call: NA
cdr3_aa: CASSEVGSYEQYF
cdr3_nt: TGTGCCAGCAGTGAAGTGGGGTCCTACGAGCAGTACTTC

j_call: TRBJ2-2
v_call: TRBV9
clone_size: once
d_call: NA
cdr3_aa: CASATPNTGELFF
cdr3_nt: TGTGCCAGCGCTACCCCGAACACCGGGGAGCTGTTTTTT

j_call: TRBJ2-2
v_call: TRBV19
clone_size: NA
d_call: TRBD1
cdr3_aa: CASSPGQGGNTGELFF
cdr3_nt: TGTGCCAGTAGTCCTGGACAGGGCGGGAACACCGGGGAGCTGTTTTTT

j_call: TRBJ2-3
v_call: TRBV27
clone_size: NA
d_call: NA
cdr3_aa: CASSWFDTTSTDTQYF
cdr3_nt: TGTGCCAGCAGTTGGTTTGACACAACTTCCACAGATACGCAGTATTTT

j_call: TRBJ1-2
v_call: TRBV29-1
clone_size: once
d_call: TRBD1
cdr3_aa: CSILGQGDYGYTF
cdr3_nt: TGCAGCATATTAGGGCAGGGGGACTATGGCTACACCTTC

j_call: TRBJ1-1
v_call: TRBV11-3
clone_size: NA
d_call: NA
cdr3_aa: CASSFDPNWDTEAFF
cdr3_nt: TGTGCCAGCAGCTTTGACCCGAATTGGGACACTGAAGCTTTTTTT

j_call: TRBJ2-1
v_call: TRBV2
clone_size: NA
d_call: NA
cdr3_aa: CASSVRFNEQFF
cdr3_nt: TGTGCCAGCAGTGTTAGGTTCAATGAGCAGTTCTTC

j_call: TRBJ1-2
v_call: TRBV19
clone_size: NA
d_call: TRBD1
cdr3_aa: CASSVGQGDYGYTF
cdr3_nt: TGTGCCAGTAGCGTAGGACAGGGGGACTATGGCTACACCTTC

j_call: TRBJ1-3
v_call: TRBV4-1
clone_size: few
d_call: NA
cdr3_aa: CASSQQPPGGNTIYF
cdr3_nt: TGCGCCAGCAGCCAACAACCCCCAGGGGGAAACACCATATATTTT

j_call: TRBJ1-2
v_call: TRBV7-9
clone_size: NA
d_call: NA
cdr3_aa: CASSETGANYGYTF
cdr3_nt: TGTGCCAGCAGCGAGACAGGAGCTAACTATGGCTACACCTTC

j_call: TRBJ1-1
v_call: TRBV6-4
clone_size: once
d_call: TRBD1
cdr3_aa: CASRAGGQAFF
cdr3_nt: TGTGCCAGCAGGGCAGGGGGCCAGGCTTTCTTT

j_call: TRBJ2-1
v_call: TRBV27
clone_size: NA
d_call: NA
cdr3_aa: CASSDPPTKEYNEQFF
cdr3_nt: TGTGCCAGCAGCGACCCACCCACGAAAGAATACAATGAGCAGTTCTTC

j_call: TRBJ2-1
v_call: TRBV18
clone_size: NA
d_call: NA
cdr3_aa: CASSRSGLRAAYNEQFF
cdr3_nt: TGTGCCAGCTCACGGTCGGGACTCCGGGCCGCCTACAATGAGCAGTTCTTC

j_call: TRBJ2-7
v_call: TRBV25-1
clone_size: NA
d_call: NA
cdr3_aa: CASILGYEQYF
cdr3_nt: NA

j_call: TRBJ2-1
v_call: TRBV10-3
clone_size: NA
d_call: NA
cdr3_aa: CAISEETVRFNPNPQFF
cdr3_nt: TGTGCCATCAGTGAAGAGACAGTACGCTTTAACCCTAACCCGCAGTTCTTC

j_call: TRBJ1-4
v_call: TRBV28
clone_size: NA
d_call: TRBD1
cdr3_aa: CASSSRGRRPEKLFF
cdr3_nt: TGTGCCAGCAGTTCCAGGGGGCGCCGGCCTGAAAAACTGTTTTTT

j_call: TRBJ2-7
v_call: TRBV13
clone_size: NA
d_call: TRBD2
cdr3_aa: CASSLEDAGAWDEQYF
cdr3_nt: TGTGCCAGCAGCTTAGAGGACGCGGGAGCCTGGGACGAGCAGTACTTC

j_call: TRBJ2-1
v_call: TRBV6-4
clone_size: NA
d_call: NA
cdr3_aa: CASSVRGGVDEQFF
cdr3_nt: TGTGCCAGCAGTGTACGAGGGGGGGTGGATGAGCAGTTCTTC

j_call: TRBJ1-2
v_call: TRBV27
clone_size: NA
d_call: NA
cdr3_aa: CASRSSLGGQTFFNYGYTF
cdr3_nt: TGTGCCAGCAGGTCCTCTCTTGGCGGACAGACTTTTTTTAACTATGGCTACACCTTC

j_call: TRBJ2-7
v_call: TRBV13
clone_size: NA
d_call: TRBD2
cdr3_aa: CASSNRAGGPSNEQYF
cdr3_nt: TGTGCCAGCAGCAATCGCGCGGGAGGGCCAAGTAACGAGCAGTACTTC

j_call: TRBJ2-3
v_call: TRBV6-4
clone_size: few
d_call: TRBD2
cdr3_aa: CASSDGTGGGDTQYF
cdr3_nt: TGTGCCAGCAGTGACGGAACGGGAGGGGGAGATACGCAGTATTTT

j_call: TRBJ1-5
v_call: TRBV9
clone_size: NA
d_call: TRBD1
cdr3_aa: CASSLTDRGVNQPQHF
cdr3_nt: TGTGCCAGCAGCTTAACGGACAGGGGAGTTAATCAGCCCCAGCATTTT

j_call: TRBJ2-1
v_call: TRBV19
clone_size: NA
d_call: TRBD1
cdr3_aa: CATRDSHNEQFF
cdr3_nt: TGTGCCACCCGGGACAGCCACAATGAGCAGTTCTTC

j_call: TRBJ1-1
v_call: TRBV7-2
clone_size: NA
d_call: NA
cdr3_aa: CASSLGPPTEAFF
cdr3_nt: TGTGCCAGCAGCTTAGGACCCCCCACTGAAGCTTTCTTT

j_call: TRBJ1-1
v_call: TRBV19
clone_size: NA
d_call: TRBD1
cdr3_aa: CASRADRGTEAFF
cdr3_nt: TGTGCCAGTAGGGCGGACAGGGGCACTGAAGCTTTCTTT

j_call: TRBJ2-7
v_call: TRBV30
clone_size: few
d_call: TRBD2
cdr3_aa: CAWTTTGTSAYEQYF
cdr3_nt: TGTGCCTGGACCACGACCGGGACTAGCGCCTACGAGCAGTACTTC

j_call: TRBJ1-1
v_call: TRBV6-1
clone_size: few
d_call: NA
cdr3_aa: CASSVMLGENTEAFF
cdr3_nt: TGTGCCAGCAGTGTGATGCTCGGGGAGAACACTGAAGCTTTCTTT

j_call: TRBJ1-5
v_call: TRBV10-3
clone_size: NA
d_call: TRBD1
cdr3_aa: CAIGTGDSNQPQHF
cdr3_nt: TGTGCCATCGGAACAGGGGATAGCAATCAGCCCCAGCATTTT

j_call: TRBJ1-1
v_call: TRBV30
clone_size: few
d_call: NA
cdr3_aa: CAWSVGTGFEAFF
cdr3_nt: TGTGCCTGGAGTGTAGGGACCGGCTTTGAAGCTTTCTTT

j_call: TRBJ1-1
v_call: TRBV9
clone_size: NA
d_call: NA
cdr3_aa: CASSPPTRGDTEAFF
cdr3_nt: TGTGCCAGCAGCCCACCGACCCGAGGGGACACTGAAGCTTTCTTT

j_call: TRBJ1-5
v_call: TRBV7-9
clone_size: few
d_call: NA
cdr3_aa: CASSDGVYSNQPQHF
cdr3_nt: TGTGCCAGCAGTGACGGGGTGTATAGCAATCAGCCCCAGCATTTT

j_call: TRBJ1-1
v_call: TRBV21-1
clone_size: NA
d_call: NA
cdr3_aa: CASSKVRGRAEAFF
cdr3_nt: TGTGCCAGCAGCAAGGTCAGGGGCCGGGCTGAAGCTTTCTTT

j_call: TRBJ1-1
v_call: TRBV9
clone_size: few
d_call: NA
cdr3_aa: CASSVGGTEAFF
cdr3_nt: TGTGCCAGCAGCGTAGGGGGCACTGAAGCTTTCTTT

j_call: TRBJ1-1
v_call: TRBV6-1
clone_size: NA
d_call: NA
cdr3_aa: CDQHDGVVNTEAFF
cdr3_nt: TGTGACCAACACGATGGCGTTGTTAATACTGAAGCTTTCTTT

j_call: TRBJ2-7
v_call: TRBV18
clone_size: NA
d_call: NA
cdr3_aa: CASSPPGDSVDEQYF
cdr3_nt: TGTGCCAGCTCACCACCAGGGGACTCGGTCGACGAGCAGTACTTC

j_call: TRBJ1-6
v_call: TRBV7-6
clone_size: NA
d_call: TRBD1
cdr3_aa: CASSPTTGTVNSPLHF
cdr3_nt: TGTGCCAGCAGCCCAACAACCGGGACAGTGAATTCACCCCTCCACTTT